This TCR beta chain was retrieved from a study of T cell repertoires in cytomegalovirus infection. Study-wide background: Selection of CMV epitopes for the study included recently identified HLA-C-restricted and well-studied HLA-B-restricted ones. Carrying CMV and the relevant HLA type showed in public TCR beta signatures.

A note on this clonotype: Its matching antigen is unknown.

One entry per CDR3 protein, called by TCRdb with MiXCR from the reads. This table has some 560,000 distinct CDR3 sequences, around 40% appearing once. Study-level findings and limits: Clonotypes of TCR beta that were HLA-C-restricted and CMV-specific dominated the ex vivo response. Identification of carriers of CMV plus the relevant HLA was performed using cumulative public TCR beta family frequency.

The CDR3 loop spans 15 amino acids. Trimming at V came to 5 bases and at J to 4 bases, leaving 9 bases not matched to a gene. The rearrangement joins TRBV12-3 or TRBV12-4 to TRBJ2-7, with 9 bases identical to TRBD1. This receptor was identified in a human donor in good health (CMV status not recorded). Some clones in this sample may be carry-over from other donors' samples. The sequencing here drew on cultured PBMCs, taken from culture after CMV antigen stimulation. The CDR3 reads CASSGTGRNEYEQYF. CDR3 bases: TGTGCCAGCAGTGGGACAGGGCGAAACGAATACGAGCAGTACTTC.